One TCR beta chain is described in this entry. This entry is derived from a study of shared clonotypes between healthy human individuals. The authors divided CD4+ cells into CD45RA+ naive and CD45RA-negative memory subsets. TCRdb's table, derived via immunoSEQ multiplex PCR, lists solely in-frame clones and lacks some. The sample lists some 300,000 clones, roughly 80% occurring once. Source material: memory CD4+ T cells sorted from blood. Subset defined: CD45RA-negative fraction. This TCR was sampled from a man aged 25 to 40 in good health.

This CDR3 reads CASSLNGDSWQYF. CDR3 DNA: TGTGCCAGCAGCTTAAATGGGGATTCCTGGCAGTATTTT. This sequence joins TRBV7-7 and TRBJ2-3; D remains ambiguous. Trimming cost V 2 bases and J 11 bases, with 14 bases left between them. This CDR3 spans 13 amino acids. Germline loops: CDR1 SSHAT, CDR2 FNYEAQ (reference sequence).